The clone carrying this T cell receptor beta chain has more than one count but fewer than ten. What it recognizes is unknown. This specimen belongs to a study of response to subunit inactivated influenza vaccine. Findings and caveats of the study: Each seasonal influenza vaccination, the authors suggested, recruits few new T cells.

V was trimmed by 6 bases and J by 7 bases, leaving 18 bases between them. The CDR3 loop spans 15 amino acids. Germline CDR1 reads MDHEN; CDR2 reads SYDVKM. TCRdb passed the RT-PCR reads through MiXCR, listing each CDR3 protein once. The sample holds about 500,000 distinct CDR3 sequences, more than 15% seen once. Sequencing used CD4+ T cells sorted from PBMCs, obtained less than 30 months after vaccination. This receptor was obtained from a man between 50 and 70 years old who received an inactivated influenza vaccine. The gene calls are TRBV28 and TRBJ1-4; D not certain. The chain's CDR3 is CASSHPGRFVEKLFF. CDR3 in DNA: TGTGCCAGCAGCCATCCTGGACGGTTCGTTGAAAAACTGTTTTTT.